The clone carrying this T cell receptor (beta chain) was counted at least ten times. The antigen remains undetermined. The entry originates in a study of T-cell reconstitution after alpha-beta-depleted transplantation in children. Overall study results and limits: T cells produced anew were the main source of T-cell counts and diversity one year after transplant. Surviving recipient cells, namely T cells and thymic progenitors, were the source of high day-60 TCRbeta diversity in some patients.

The TCRbeta library incorporated unique molecular identifiers. TCRdb re-called the PCR reads through MiXCR, storing one row per CDR3 protein. The repertoire has 300,000 to 400,000 distinct CDR3 sequences, under 20% of them found once; the top ten carry about 41%. The source of this sequence is a male patient under 10 years old who had a stem cell transplant for acute lymphoblastic leukemia, so the T cells may come from the graft donor. This sample comprised PBMCs, mostly from graft donor cells, obtained 360 days after TCRalphabeta/CD19-depleted stem cell transplant.

CDR3 loop: CASSPHGQNNEQFF. The CDR3 bases are TGTGCCAGCAGCCCTCACGGACAAAACAATGAGCAGTTCTTC. V gene TRBV7-3 combines with J gene TRBJ2-1; D is possibly TRBD1 (5 bases). The CDR3 contains 14 residues. The V end was cut by 5 bases, the J end by 5 bases, with 13 bases between. CDR1 and CDR2 (germline): SGHTA, FQGTGA.